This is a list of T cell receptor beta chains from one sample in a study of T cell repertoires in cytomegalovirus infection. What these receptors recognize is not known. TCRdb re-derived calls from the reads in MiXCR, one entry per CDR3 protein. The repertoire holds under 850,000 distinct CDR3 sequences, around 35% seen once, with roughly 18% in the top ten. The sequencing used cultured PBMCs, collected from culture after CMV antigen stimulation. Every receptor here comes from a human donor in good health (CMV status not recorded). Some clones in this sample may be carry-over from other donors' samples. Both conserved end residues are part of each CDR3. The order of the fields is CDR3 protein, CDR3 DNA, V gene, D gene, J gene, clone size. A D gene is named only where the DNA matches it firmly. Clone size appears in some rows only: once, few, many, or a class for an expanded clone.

CASSGEGAGSGNTIYF TGTGCCAGCAGCGGAGAGGGGGCTGGCTCTGGAAACACCATATATTTT TRBV7-8 TRBD1 TRBJ1-3 -
CASSLPPRGPDNEQFF TGCGCCAGCAGCTTGCCCCCCAGGGGGCCCGACAATGAGCAGTTCTTC TRBV5-1 TRBD1 TRBJ2-1 -
CATPDRETGELFF TGCGCCACGCCAGACAGGGAGACCGGGGAGCTGTTTTTT TRBV10-2 TRBD1 TRBJ2-2 -
CASSFSGTGHHGYTF TGCGCCAGCAGCTTTTCCGGGACAGGGCACCATGGCTACACCTTC TRBV5-1 TRBD1 TRBJ1-2 few
CATLGWGAGVGELFF TGTGCCACCCTCGGTTGGGGGGCGGGGGTCGGGGAGCTGTTTTTT TRBV19 - TRBJ2-2 -
CASSQDHRESTEAFF TGCGCCAGCAGCCAAGATCACAGGGAGTCCACTGAAGCTTTCTTT TRBV4-3 - TRBJ1-1 -
CASSSGWGVAYEQYF TGTGCCAGCAGCTCCGGTTGGGGGGTAGCCTACGAGCAGTACTTC TRBV7-9 - TRBJ2-7 few
CASSFRTAVDTQYF TGTGCCAGTAGTTTCAGGACGGCGGTGGATACGCAGTATTTT TRBV19 - TRBJ2-3 few
CAISGKYEQYF TGTGCCATCAGCGGAAAGTACGAGCAGTACTTC TRBV10-3 - TRBJ2-7 few
CASTSGEGDQPQHF TGTGCCAGCACCTCCGGGGAGGGAGACCAGCCCCAGCATTTT TRBV19 - TRBJ1-5 once
CASSLRAGGGYNEQFF TGTGCCAGCAGCTTGCGGGCGGGAGGGGGGTACAATGAGCAGTTCTTC TRBV11-2 TRBD2 TRBJ2-1 -
CASRTGTSGNSYEQYF TGTGCCAGCAGAACCGGGACTAGCGGGAACTCCTACGAGCAGTACTTC TRBV12-3/TRBV12-4 TRBD2 TRBJ2-7 -
CASSYSSGGSQETQYF TGTGCCAGCAGCTACTCTAGCGGGGGGTCTCAAGAGACCCAGTACTTC TRBV12-3/TRBV12-4 TRBD2 TRBJ2-5 -
CASSLDENRVYLGYTF TGTGCCAGCAGCTTAGACGAGAACAGGGTCTACCTTGGCTACACCTTC TRBV7-2 - TRBJ1-2 -
CSARGGLVNTEAFF TGCAGTGCTAGAGGGGGGCTGGTGAACACTGAAGCTTTCTTT TRBV20-1 - TRBJ1-1 few
CASRMGQGSKQYF TGTGCCAGCAGGATGGGACAGGGGTCAAAGCAGTACTTC TRBV2 TRBD1 TRBJ2-7 -
CASNIRTRTGPVGEKLFF TGTGCCAGCAACATACGGACGAGGACAGGGCCGGTTGGTGAAAAACTGTTTTTT TRBV7-9 TRBD1 TRBJ1-4 few
CASSPLLASKNIQYF TGTGCCAGCAGCCCCTTACTAGCCTCCAAAAACATTCAGTACTTC TRBV5-5 - TRBJ2-4 -
CAWSSEGVGNTEAFF TGTGCCTGGAGTTCGGAAGGGGTCGGTAACACTGAAGCTTTCTTT TRBV30 - TRBJ1-1 -
CASSYSPDSGANVLTF TGTGCCAGCAGTTACTCGCCCGACTCTGGGGCCAACGTCCTGACTTTC TRBV6-6 - TRBJ2-6 few
CASSGQQGMNTEAFF TGTGCCAGCAGTGGACAACAGGGGATGAACACTGAAGCTTTCTTT TRBV6-1 TRBD1 TRBJ1-1 -
CAIRGTSGRTLSYEQYF TGTGCCATCAGGGGGACTAGCGGGAGGACCCTATCCTACGAGCAGTACTTC TRBV10-3 TRBD2 TRBJ2-7 -
CSALVPGRNNSPLHF TGCAGTGCTCTCGTCCCGGGACGGAACAATTCACCCCTCCACTTT TRBV20-1 - TRBJ1-6 few
CASSHEKGPNEAFF TGTGCCAGCAGCCACGAGAAGGGGCCGAATGAAGCTTTCTTT TRBV11-2 - TRBJ1-1 -
CASSQGLAANTDTQYF TGTGCCAGCAGTCAGGGACTAGCGGCTAACACAGATACGCAGTATTTT TRBV2 TRBD2 TRBJ2-3 -
CAISGTGFTGELFF TGTGCCATCAGTGGCACAGGGTTCACCGGGGAGCTGTTTTTT TRBV10-3 - TRBJ2-2 once
CASSEGDSWGTDTQYF TGTGCCAGCAGTGAAGGGGATAGCTGGGGCACAGATACGCAGTATTTT TRBV2 - TRBJ2-3 -
CASSPTATGYGYTF TGTGCCAGCAGCCCGACGGCGACAGGCTATGGCTACACCTTC TRBV11-2 - TRBJ1-2 few
CASSKRTANYDGGYTF TGTGCCAGCAGCAAGAGGACAGCGAACTATGACGGTGGCTACACCTTC TRBV7-2 - TRBJ1-2 many